Listed below are T cell receptor beta chains from one sample, sequenced in a study of regulatory T cells in long-lasting Graves disease. Each CDR3 protein gets one entry after TCRdb re-called the multiplex PCR reads with MiXCR. The sample shows 550,000 to 600,000 distinct CDR3 sequences, roughly 16% of them seen only once. These sequences were also reported in another study, on T cells in Graves' hyperthyroidism and ophthalmopathy.

Material: peripheral blood mononuclear cells (PBMCs), obtained at new diagnosis, from a patient treated with antithyroid drugs. The source of these receptors is a man aged 18 to 30 with Graves disease. Both conserved end residues are part of each CDR3. The D gene is left open where the match is weak. The listing skips clone size in some rows; elsewhere it reads once, few, many or a size class.

j_call,clone_size,v_call,d_call,cdr3_aa,cdr3_nt
TRBJ1-3,.,TRBV6-1,.,CASSVGSGNTIYF,TGTGCCAGCAGTGTGGGCTCTGGAAACACCATATATTTT
TRBJ1-2,.,TRBV7-9,.,CASTLEGSDGYTF,TGTGCCAGCACCCTAGAGGGTAGCGATGGCTACACCTTC
TRBJ1-1,few,TRBV27,TRBD1,CASRWGRGQLDTEAFF,TGTGCCAGCAGGTGGGGCAGGGGGCAGTTGGATACTGAAGCTTTCTTT
TRBJ2-1,many,TRBV10-1,TRBD2,CASSGRASDEQFF,TGCGCCAGCAGCGGGAGGGCCTCGGATGAGCAGTTCTTC
TRBJ1-1,.,TRBV4-1,TRBD1,CASSIGQGSMNTEAFF,TGCGCCAGCAGCATTGGACAGGGGAGTATGAACACTGAAGCTTTCTTT
TRBJ2-6,many,TRBV7-9,.,CASSLNIGSGANVLTF,TGTGCCAGCAGCTTGAACATTGGCTCTGGGGCCAACGTCCTGACTTTC
TRBJ2-2,few,TRBV7-2,.,CASTPLVGPGELFF,TGTGCCAGCACCCCCCTAGTGGGTCCCGGGGAGCTGTTTTTT
TRBJ1-5,many,TRBV20-1,.,CSARDPLSNQPQHF,TGCAGTGCTAGAGATCCCCTGAGCAATCAGCCCCAGCATTTT
TRBJ2-1,.,TRBV24-1,TRBD1,CATSETGTDETYNEQFF,TGTGCCACCAGTGAAACCGGGACAGATGAGACCTACAATGAGCAGTTCTTC
TRBJ1-5,few,TRBV28,.,CAITGDFGNQPQHF,TGTGCCATCACGGGGGACTTCGGCAATCAGCCCCAGCATTTT
TRBJ2-1,.,TRBV30,TRBD1,CAWSQDRAYNEQFF,TGTGCCTGGAGCCAAGACAGGGCCTACAATGAGCAGTTCTTC
TRBJ2-5,many,TRBV20-1,.,CSARGGGGRETQYF,TGCAGTGCTCGGGGGGGAGGGGGCAGGGAGACCCAGTACTTC
TRBJ2-7,many,TRBV5-1,.,CASSLYPVYEQYF,TGCGCCAGCAGCTTGTATCCGGTCTACGAGCAGTACTTC
TRBJ2-3,.,TRBV20-1,.,CSARPPVGTDTQYF,TGCAGTGCTAGGCCCCCGGTGGGCACAGATACGCAGTATTTT
TRBJ2-7,.,TRBV20-1,.,CSALPGPYEQYF,TGCAGTGCTCTACCCGGTCCCTACGAGCAGTACTTC
TRBJ1-1,.,TRBV4-1,TRBD1,CASSQDSTRGRLDTEAFF,TGCGCCAGCAGCCAAGATAGTACCAGGGGGCGCCTAGACACTGAAGCTTTCTTT
TRBJ2-1,.,TRBV10-2,.,CASSESSDPWGEQFF,TGCGCCAGCAGTGAGTCGAGTGACCCCTGGGGTGAGCAGTTCTTC
TRBJ2-5,many,TRBV12-3/TRBV12-4,TRBD1,CASSFRQGRQETQYF,TGTGCCAGCAGTTTTCGACAGGGGAGGCAAGAGACCCAGTACTTC
TRBJ2-2,.,TRBV2,TRBD2,CASSPEREYGELFF,TGTGCCAGCAGTCCCGAGCGGGAGTACGGGGAGCTGTTTTTT
TRBJ2-7,few,TRBV2,TRBD2,CASRPGLAVLEQYF,TGTGCCAGCAGGCCGGGACTAGCGGTTCTGGAGCAGTACTTC
TRBJ1-1,.,TRBV6-2/TRBV6-3,.,CASRDVGEATEAFF,TGTGCCAGCAGGGATGTTGGGGAGGCCACTGAAGCTTTCTTT
TRBJ2-7,many,TRBV7-8,.,CASSFPDRAEQYF,TGTGCCAGCAGCTTCCCGGACCGTGCCGAGCAGTACTTC
TRBJ2-1,few,TRBV19,TRBD1,CASRAGTGADRNNEQFF,TGTGCCAGTAGAGCCGGGACAGGGGCGGACAGGAACAATGAGCAGTTCTTC
TRBJ1-2,.,TRBV12-3/TRBV12-4,.,CASSFRSDRGGYTF,TGTGCCAGCAGTTTTCGGTCCGACCGTGGTGGCTACACCTTC
TRBJ1-5,many,TRBV12-5,.,CASGMGQNQPQHF,TGTGCTAGTGGTATGGGGCAGAATCAGCCCCAGCATTTT
TRBJ2-7,.,TRBV12-3/TRBV12-4,.,CASSQETTYEQYF,TGTGCCAGCAGTCAAGAGACAACCTACGAGCAGTACTTC
TRBJ2-3,few,TRBV5-6,TRBD1,CASSTGTGPGDTQYF,TGTGCCAGCAGCACCGGGACAGGGCCGGGGGATACGCAGTATTTT
TRBJ2-5,few,TRBV5-4,.,CASSQVGGTQYF,TGTGCCAGCAGCCAAGTAGGTGGGACCCAGTACTTC
TRBJ1-2,many,TRBV2,.,CASTLGQDYGYTF,TGTGCCAGCACCTTGGGGCAGGACTATGGCTACACCTTC
TRBJ2-3,few,TRBV20-1,.,CSARDPRRPTDTQYF,TGCAGTGCTAGAGACCCGAGAAGGCCCACAGATACGCAGTATTTT
TRBJ1-2,few,TRBV19,.,CASSIGGGYTF,TGTGCCAGTAGCATCGGGGGTGGCTACACCTTC
TRBJ2-7,.,TRBV15,.,CATSRGGGGDSFPEQYF,TGTGCCACCAGCAGAGGAGGCGGCGGCGACTCTTTCCCCGAGCAGTACTTC
TRBJ2-7,many,TRBV27,.,CASSFRVRGASFEQYF,TGTGCCAGCAGTTTTAGGGTTCGGGGCGCGAGTTTCGAGCAGTACTTC
TRBJ2-7,many,TRBV15,.,CATSRGSSYEQYF,TGTGCCACCAGCAGAGGAAGCTCCTACGAGCAGTACTTC
TRBJ2-4,.,TRBV3-1,TRBD2,CASSQTSGKNIQYF,TGTGCCAGCAGCCAGACTAGCGGCAAAAACATTCAGTACTTC
TRBJ2-5,.,TRBV19,.,CASSLLDQEDTQYF,TGTGCCAGTAGTCTCCTCGACCAGGAAGATACCCAGTACTTC
TRBJ2-3,.,TRBV13,.,CASSVRSSHTDTQYF,TGTGCCAGCAGCGTTAGGAGTTCTCACACAGATACGCAGTATTTT
TRBJ2-7,many,TRBV28,.,CASSFGRYEQYF,TGTGCCAGCAGTTTTGGGAGGTACGAGCAGTACTTC
TRBJ2-7,.,TRBV20-1,.,CSARAAHEQYF,TGCAGTGCTAGAGCAGCACACGAGCAGTACTTC
TRBJ1-1,many,TRBV27,.,CASSLLGATEAFF,TGTGCCAGCAGTCTCCTCGGCGCCACTGAAGCTTTCTTT
TRBJ2-3,.,TRBV29-1,.,CSVPGGQTSTDTQYF,TGCAGCGTCCCGGGGGGACAAACCAGCACAGATACGCAGTATTTT
TRBJ1-3,.,TRBV2,TRBD1,CASSAQDRQISGNTIYF,TGTGCCAGCAGTGCTCAGGACAGGCAGATCTCTGGAAACACCATATATTTT
TRBJ1-3,.,TRBV20-1,.,CSAYNRFSGNTIYF,TGCAGTGCTTATAACAGGTTCTCTGGAAACACCATATATTTT
TRBJ2-3,few,TRBV9,TRBD1,CASSVAAGGEGAQYF,TGTGCCAGCAGCGTAGCGGCAGGGGGCGAAGGAGCGCAGTATTTT
TRBJ2-5,many,TRBV3-1,.,CASSQVRLAGRHQETQYF,TGTGCCAGCAGCCAAGTACGCCTAGCCGGGCGACATCAAGAGACCCAGTACTTC
TRBJ2-1,many,TRBV2,TRBD1,CASRDGTGDYNEQFF,TGTGCCAGCAGAGACGGGACAGGAGACTACAATGAGCAGTTCTTC
TRBJ2-1,.,TRBV6-5,.,CASSFKNGEQFF,TGTGCCAGCAGTTTCAAGAACGGTGAGCAGTTCTTC
TRBJ2-7,.,TRBV18,TRBD1,CASSPGTGDEQYF,TGTGCCAGCTCTCCCGGGACAGGGGACGAGCAGTACTTC